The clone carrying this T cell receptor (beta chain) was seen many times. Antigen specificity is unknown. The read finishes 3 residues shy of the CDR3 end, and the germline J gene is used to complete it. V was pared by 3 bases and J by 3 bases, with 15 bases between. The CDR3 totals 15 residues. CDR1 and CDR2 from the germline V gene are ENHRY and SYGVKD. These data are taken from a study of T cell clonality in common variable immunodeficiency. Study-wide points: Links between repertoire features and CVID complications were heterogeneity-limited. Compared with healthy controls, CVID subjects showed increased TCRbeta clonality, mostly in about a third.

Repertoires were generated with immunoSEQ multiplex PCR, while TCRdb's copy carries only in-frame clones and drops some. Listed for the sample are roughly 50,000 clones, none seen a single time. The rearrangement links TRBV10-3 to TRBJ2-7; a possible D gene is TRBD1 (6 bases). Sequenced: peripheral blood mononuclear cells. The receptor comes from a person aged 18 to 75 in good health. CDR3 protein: CAISDPHATGYEQYF. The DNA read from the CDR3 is TGTGCCATCAGTGACCCCCACGCGACAGGCTACGAG.